This T cell receptor beta chain originates from a study of metastatic and nonmetastatic thyroid tumors. Across the study: Peripheral blood and tumor or nodule samples from malignant and benign thyroid patients were compared.

This clone has more than one count but fewer than ten. What it binds is unknown. Being one base from a much bigger clone, this may be a read error. Points from the study as a whole: Malignant thyroid tumors reportedly had TCR beta diversity that was significantly higher than in benign nodules, in blood and tumor.

In the original processing: CDR3 was compared across clinicopathological groups, and the resulting differences were used to build a distant-metastasis classifier for papillary thyroid cancer. TCRdb called clones again from the PCR reads with MiXCR. TCRdb's processing, not the study's, gives the V and J calls here. The sample shows around 20,000 clones, approximately 17% of them seen only once. The entire patient cohort was treatment-naive prior to thyroid surgery. Germline V gene lookup returns CDR1 SGHTA and CDR2 FQGTGA. The germline V and J ends were trimmed by 5 bases and 2 bases, with 9 bases remaining between them. The CDR3 spans 13 residues.

The chain recombines TRBV7-3 with TRBJ1-1; D remains ambiguous. Material: blood. This sequence originates from a male donor with papillary thyroid cancer or a benign thyroid nodule (not recorded which). Some clones in this sample may be carry-over from other donors' samples. The CDR3 is CASSLGSNTEAFF. CDR3 bases: TGTGCCAGCAGCCTAGGCAGCAACACTGAAGCTTTCTTT. Full variable domain (rest looked up from reference TRBV7-3 and TRBJ1-1): GAGVSQTPSNKVTEKGKYVELRCDPISGHTALYWYRQSLGQGPEFLIYFQGTGAADDSGLPNDRFFAVRPEGSVSTLKIQRTERGDSAVYLCASSLGSNTEAFFGQGTRLTVV.